This T cell receptor beta chain was identified during a study of T cell changes during pregnancy in multiple sclerosis. Data came from immunoSEQ multiplex PCR; TCRdb stores just in-frame clones and leaves some out. Here the sample spans some 50,000 clones, about 91% being singletons. The V gene end was trimmed by 4 bases and the J gene end by 4 bases; junction bases not matched to a gene: 7. From germline, CDR1 is SGHTS and CDR2 YDEGEE. This CDR3 region has 15 residues. V gene TRBV5-8 combines with J gene TRBJ1-2; 10 bases are shared with TRBD1. This specimen consisted of peripheral blood, obtained after pregnancy. The origin of this receptor is a female donor with multiple sclerosis, enrolled in a pregnancy study. CDR3 bases: TGTGCCAGCAGCGGGAGGGACAGGGGAAGCTATGGCTACACCTTC. Amino acid sequence: CASSGRDRGSYGYTF.